The sequence of this TCR beta chain was determined in a study of T cells in Graves' hyperthyroidism and ophthalmopathy. V shed 6 bases and J 8 bases; nucleotides not matched to a gene: 9. The CDR3 has 12 residues. Germline CDR1 reads SQVTM; CDR2 reads ANQGSEA. TCR beta CDR3 sequences were amplified from RNA transcripts. In the first-round RT-PCR of the TCR CDR3, the HTBI primer set was used. From the multiplex PCR reads, TCRdb called clonotypes with MiXCR, one entry per CDR3 protein. The table lists 110,000 to 150,000 distinct CDR3 sequences, about 20% of them singletons. Only one count was recorded for this clonotype. A patient was excluded if there was uncontrolled infection, other autoimmune disease, pregnancy or lactation. PBMCs were sourced from 9 to 10 ml fresh peripheral blood.

This rearrangement joins TRBV29-1 to TRBJ1-2, with 7 bases aligning to TRBD1. The TCR comes from a woman in her forties or fifties with Graves' hyperthyroidism that later progressed to Graves' ophthalmopathy. Sequencing was performed on blood. CDR3 sequence (DNA): TGCAGCGTGGGAAGACAGGGTCGGGGCTACACCTTC. As protein: CSVGRQGRGYTF.